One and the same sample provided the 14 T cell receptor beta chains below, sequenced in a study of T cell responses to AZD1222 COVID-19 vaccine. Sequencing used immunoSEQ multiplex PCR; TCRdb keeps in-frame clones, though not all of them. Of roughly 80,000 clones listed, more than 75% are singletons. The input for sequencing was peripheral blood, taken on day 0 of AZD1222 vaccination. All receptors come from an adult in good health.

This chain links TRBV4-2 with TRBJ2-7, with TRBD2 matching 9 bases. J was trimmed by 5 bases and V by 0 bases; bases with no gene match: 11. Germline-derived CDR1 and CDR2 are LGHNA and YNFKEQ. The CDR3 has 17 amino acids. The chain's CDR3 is CASSQDWVAGEYDEQYF. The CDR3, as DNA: TGTGCCAGCAGCCAAGATTGGGTAGCGGGAGAGTACGACGAGCAGTACTTC.

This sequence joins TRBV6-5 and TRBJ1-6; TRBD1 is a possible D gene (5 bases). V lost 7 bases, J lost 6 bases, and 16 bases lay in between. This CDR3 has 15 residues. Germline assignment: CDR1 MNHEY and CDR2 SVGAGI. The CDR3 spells CASTLDSGGNSPLHF. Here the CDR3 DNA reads TGTGCCAGCACTCTGGACTCCGGGGGTAATTCACCCCTCCACTTT.

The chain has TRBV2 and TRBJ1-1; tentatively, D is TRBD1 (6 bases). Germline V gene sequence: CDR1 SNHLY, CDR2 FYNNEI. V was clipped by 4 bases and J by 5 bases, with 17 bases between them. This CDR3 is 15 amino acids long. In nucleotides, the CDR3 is TGTGCCAGCAGTGGTACTCCGGGGGGCTTAACTGAAGCTTTCTTT. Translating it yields CASSGTPGGLTEAFF.

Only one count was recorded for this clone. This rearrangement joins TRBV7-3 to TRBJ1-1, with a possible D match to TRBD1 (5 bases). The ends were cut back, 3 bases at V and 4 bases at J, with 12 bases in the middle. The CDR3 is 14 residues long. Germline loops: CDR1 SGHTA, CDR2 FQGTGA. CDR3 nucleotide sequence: TGTGCCAGCAGCTTGACCAAGGGGAGCACTGAAGCTTTCTTT. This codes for CASSLTKGSTEAFF.

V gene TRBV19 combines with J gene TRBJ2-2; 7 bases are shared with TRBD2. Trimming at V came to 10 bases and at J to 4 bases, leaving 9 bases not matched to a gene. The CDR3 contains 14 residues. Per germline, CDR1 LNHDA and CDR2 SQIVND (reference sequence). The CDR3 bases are TGTGCCACCCTGGGACTACTGGGCACCGGGGAGCTGTTTTTT. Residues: CATLGLLGTGELFF.

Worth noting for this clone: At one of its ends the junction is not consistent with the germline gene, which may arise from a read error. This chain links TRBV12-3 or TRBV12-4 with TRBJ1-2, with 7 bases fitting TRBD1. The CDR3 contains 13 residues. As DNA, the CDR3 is TGTGCCAGCAGCTTAGGGGGCACCACTAGCTACACCTTC. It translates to CASSLGGTTSYTF.

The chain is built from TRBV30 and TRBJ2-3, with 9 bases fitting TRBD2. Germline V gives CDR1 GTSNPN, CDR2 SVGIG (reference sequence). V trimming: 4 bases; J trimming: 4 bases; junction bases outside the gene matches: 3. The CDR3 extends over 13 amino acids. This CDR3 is CAWNAGGPDTQYF. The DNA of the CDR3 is TGTGCCTGGAACGCGGGGGGGCCAGATACGCAGTATTTT.

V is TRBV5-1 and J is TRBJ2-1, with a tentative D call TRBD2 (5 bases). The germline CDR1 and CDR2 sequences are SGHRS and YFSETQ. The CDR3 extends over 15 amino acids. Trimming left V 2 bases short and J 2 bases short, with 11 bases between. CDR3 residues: CASSLAEVAYNEQFF. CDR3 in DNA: TGCGCCAGCAGCTTAGCGGAGGTCGCCTACAATGAGCAGTTCTTC.

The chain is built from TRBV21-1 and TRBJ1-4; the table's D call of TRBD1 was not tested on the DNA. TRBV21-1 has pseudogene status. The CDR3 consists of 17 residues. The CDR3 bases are TGTGCCAGCAGCAAAGTAGGCAGGGACAAAACTAATGAAAAACTGTTTTTT. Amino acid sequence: CASSKVGRDKTNEKLFF.

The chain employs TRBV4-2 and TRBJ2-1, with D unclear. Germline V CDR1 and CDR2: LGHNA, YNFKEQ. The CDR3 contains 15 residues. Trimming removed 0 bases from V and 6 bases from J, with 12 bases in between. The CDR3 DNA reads TGTGCCAGCAGCCAAGAGGCTCGGCTAGGCAATGAGCAGTTCTTC. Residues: CASSQEARLGNEQFF.

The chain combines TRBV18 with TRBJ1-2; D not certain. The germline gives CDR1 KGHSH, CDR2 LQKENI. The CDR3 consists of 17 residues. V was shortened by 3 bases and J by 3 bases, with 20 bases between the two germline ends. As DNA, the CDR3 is TGTGCCAGCTCACCCCCCCCCTCGACACGATGGGACTATGGCTACACCTTC. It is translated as CASSPPPSTRWDYGYTF.

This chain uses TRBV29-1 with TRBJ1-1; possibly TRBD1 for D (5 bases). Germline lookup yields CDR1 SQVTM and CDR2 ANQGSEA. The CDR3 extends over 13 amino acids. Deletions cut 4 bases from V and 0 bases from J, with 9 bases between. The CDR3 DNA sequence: TGCAGCGTTGTTGGGGGGGTGAACACTGAAGCTTTCTTT. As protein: CSVVGGVNTEAFF.

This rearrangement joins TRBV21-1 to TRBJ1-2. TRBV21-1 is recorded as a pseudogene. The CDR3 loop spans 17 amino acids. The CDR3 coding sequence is TGTGCCAGCAGCTCCCCCCCGAGGGAGGGGACGGGCTATGGCTACACCTTC. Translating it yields CASSSPPREGTGYGYTF.

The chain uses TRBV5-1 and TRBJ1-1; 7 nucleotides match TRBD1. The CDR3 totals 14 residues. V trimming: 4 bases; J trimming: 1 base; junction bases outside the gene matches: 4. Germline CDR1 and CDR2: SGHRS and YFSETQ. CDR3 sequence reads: CASSRTGQNTEAFF. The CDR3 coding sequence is TGCGCCAGCAGCAGGACAGGCCAGAACACTGAAGCTTTCTTT.